This entry lists 14 T cell receptor beta chains sequenced from one sample in a study of response to subunit inactivated influenza vaccine. TCRdb independently ran MiXCR on the RT-PCR reads; one entry per CDR3 protein. The sample yields hundreds of thousands of distinct CDR3 sequences, approximately 12% seen once. Source: PBMCs from blood, taken on the day of vaccination. These receptors all come from a man aged 50 to 59 who received an inactivated influenza vaccine.

The sample holds many counts of this clonotype. For the CDR3, the DNA is TGTGCCAGCAGTTTCGAGACAGGGGGAAAGACCCAGTACTTC. Translating gives CASSFETGGKTQYF. The chain links TRBV12-3 or TRBV12-4 to TRBJ2-5; 9 positions match TRBD1. The CDR3 is 14 residues long. Trimming cost V 3 bases and J 6 bases; bases outside gene matches: 5.

The CDR3 region has the DNA TGTGCCAGCAGCCGACTGGGGGAAAAAGCTTTCTTT. Its protein product is CASSRLGEKAFF. The chain uses TRBV7-8 and TRBJ1-1; possible D gene TRBD1, 5 bases. CDR3 length equals 12 residues. CDR1 and CDR2 (germline): SGHVS, FQNEAQ. V lost 5 bases and J lost 9, with 13 bases in between.

The chain joins TRBV20-1 to TRBJ2-1; 13 nucleotides agree with TRBD2. CDR1 is DFQATT and CDR2 is SNEGSKA in the germline V gene (reference sequence). Trimming at V came to 6 bases and at J to 5 bases, leaving 7 bases not matched to a gene. This CDR3 region has 15 residues. The CDR3 here is CSADPGTSGDNEQFF. For the CDR3, the DNA is TGCAGTGCAGACCCCGGGACTAGCGGGGACAATGAGCAGTTCTTC.

This clonotype appeared a few times. The chain recombines TRBV12-3 or TRBV12-4 with TRBJ2-3; D is possibly TRBD1 or TRBD2 (5 bases each). With 6 bases removed from V and 4 bases from J, the gap between germline ends came to 14 bases. The CDR3 loop spans 14 amino acids. The DNA of the CDR3 is TGTGCCAGCAGCGCCGACGGGACGGCAGATACGCAGTATTTT. Its translation is CASSADGTADTQYF.

This clonotype was seen only a few times. This chain uses TRBV30 with TRBJ2-5; 9 positions agree with TRBD1. This CDR3 is built from 12 residues. With 3 bases clipped from V and 7 bases from J, the junction kept 3 bases outside the gene matches. Per germline, CDR1 GTSNPN and CDR2 SVGIG (reference sequence). CDR3 DNA sequence: TGTGCCTGGAGGGGGACAGGGACGACCCAGTACTTC. This sequence encodes CAWRGTGTTQYF. The full variable domain, in which reference TRBV30 and TRBJ2-5 provide the parts outside the CDR3, is SQTIHQWPATLVQPVGSPLSLECTVEGTSNPNLYWYRQAAGRGLQLLFYSVGIGQISSEVPQNLSASRPQDRQFILSSKKLLLSDSGFYLCAWRGTGTTQYFGPGTRLLVL.

In regard to this clonotype: No conserved phenylalanine or tryptophan ends this CDR3, so it is likely a read error. Because the CDR3's place on the DNA is in doubt, the DNA is left out and the CDR3 is given as listed by TCRdb. The chain couples TRBV7-2 to TRBJ2-6. CDR1 and CDR2 from the germline V gene are SGHTA and FQGNSA. 12 amino acids form the CDR3, both terminal residues included. The CDR3 sequence: CASSPSGSQYVS.

The sample holds many counts of this clonotype. This chain links TRBV5-5 with TRBJ2-2; possible D gene TRBD1, 6 bases. The CDR3 consists of 16 residues. Trimming took off 4 bases at V and 5 bases at J, with 18 bases between the two ends. Per germline, CDR1 SGHKS and CDR2 YYEKEE (reference sequence). The CDR3 bases are TGTGCCAGCAGCCACCACGGACAGTCCTTAACCGGGGAGCTGTTTTTT. This translates into CASSHHGQSLTGELFF.

The chain joins TRBV10-3 to TRBJ1-2; possible D gene TRBD1, 5 bases. Between the trimmed V and J ends, which lost 4 bases and 5 bases, there was a span of 8 bases. Germline V lookup: CDR1 ENHRY, CDR2 SYGVKD. This CDR3 is built from 12 residues. The CDR3 spells CAISGGLYGYTF. In DNA form, the CDR3 reads TGTGCCATCAGTGGGGGCTTGTATGGCTACACCTTC.

This clonotype was counted many times. The genes are TRBV29-1 and TRBJ2-7; TRBD1 agrees at 7 bases. The CDR3 totals 11 residues. Germline CDR1 and CDR2: SQVTM and ANQGSEA. Trimming removed 8 bases from V and 3 bases from J; junction bases left unmatched: 4. The CDR3, as DNA: TGCAGCTTTGGGACAGTCTACGAGCAGTACTTC. Amino acid sequence: CSFGTVYEQYF.

This clonotype was counted a few times. The chain joins TRBV20-1 to TRBJ2-7; D perhaps matches TRBD1 (6 bases). The CDR3 has 11 residues. Germline CDR1 reads DFQATT; CDR2 reads SNEGSKA (reference sequence). V lost 8 bases and J lost 9, with 17 bases in between. CDR3 amino acids: CSQRTQGRQYF. In DNA form, the CDR3 reads TGCAGTCAACGAACGCAGGGGAGGCAGTACTTC.

The chain combines TRBV29-1 with TRBJ1-1; a weak D match, TRBD1 (6 bases). This CDR3 is built from 14 residues. From germline, CDR1 is SQVTM and CDR2 ANQGSEA. V shed 4 bases and J shed 4 bases, with 16 bases lying between them. Here the CDR3 reads CSVALDRRGTEAFF. CDR3 DNA: TGCAGCGTTGCCCTTGACAGGCGGGGCACTGAAGCTTTCTTT.

V is TRBV20-1 and J is TRBJ2-7; D may correspond to TRBD1 or TRBD2 (5 bases each). V lost 6 bases and J lost 1, with 16 bases in between. This CDR3 region has 14 residues. The V gene's germline CDR1 is DFQATT and CDR2 SNEGSKA (reference sequence). The CDR3 nucleotides read TGCAGTGCCTTAGTCGGGGCCGAGTCCTACGAGCAGTACTTC. This gives the protein CSALVGAESYEQYF.

This clonotype has just a few counts. The rearrangement joins TRBV9 to TRBJ2-5, with 9 bases fitting TRBD1. The germline V gene has CDR1 SGDLS and CDR2 YYNGEE. The CDR3 has 14 residues. V was pared by 7 bases and J by 5 bases, with 9 bases of the junction left unmatched. CDR3 in amino acids: CASRRDREEETQYF. The CDR3 region has the DNA TGTGCCAGCCGCCGGGACAGGGAGGAGGAGACCCAGTACTTC.

This clonotype has only a few counts. This chain's CDR3 is CASSYDNANTEAFF. DNA of the CDR3: TGTGCCAGCAGTTACGACAACGCGAACACTGAAGCTTTCTTT. The V gene is TRBV6-5, the J gene TRBJ1-1; D is unresolved. Germline values: CDR1 MNHEY, CDR2 SVGAGI. The CDR3 is 14 residues long. Between the trimmed V and J ends, which lost 2 bases and 1 base, there was a span of 8 bases.